This record looks at one T cell receptor (beta chain) sequence and its context. The PCR had 60 Vbeta and 13 Jbeta primers. Only in-frame clones appear in the TCRdb table, and some are missing; sequencing was by immunoSEQ multiplex PCR. This listing includes 140,000 or so clones. The data were obtained in a study of cytomegalovirus exposure and HLA in healthy donors. Looking at the study overall: Sequencing of about 200 million T cells in an earlier analysis found around 100 million unique TCR beta sequences.

CDR1 is SGDLS and CDR2 is YYNGEE in the germline V gene. The length of the CDR3 is 14 residues. V gave up 0 bases and J gave up 8 bases; unmatched junction bases: 7. The rearrangement uses TRBV9 and TRBJ1-2; 7 bases fit TRBD1. Sequenced input: PBMCs. This receptor was identified in a male donor in good health and CMV-seronegative. This CDR3 is CASSVEFKGGGYTF. The CDR3 nucleotides read TGTGCCAGCAGCGTAGAATTCAAAGGGGGCGGCTACACCTTC.